These T cell receptor beta chains were read from a single sample in a study of response to subunit inactivated influenza vaccine. TCRdb independently ran MiXCR on the RT-PCR reads; one entry per CDR3 protein. This sample has 650,000 to 800,000 distinct CDR3 sequences, with about 15% found just once. Sample: PBMCs from blood, taken 14 days before vaccination. Receptors were obtained from a man aged 45-65 years who received an inactivated influenza vaccine. Each CDR3 is given with its conserved first and last residue. Each record gives: CDR3 length, V gene, J gene, D gene, CDR3 protein. D genes are given only for firm matches.

13	TRBV2	TRBJ2-1	.	CASSEWGPGEQFF
14	TRBV27	TRBJ2-7	TRBD1	CASRGQGVRREQYF
14	TRBV7-9	TRBJ2-5	.	CASSKRQTQETQYF
16	TRBV2	TRBJ2-1	.	CASSELAVISYNEQFF
13	TRBV16	TRBJ1-2	.	CASSQSLQGGYTF
15	TRBV6-1	TRBJ2-1	.	CASTLRRDNYNEQFF
14	TRBV10-3	TRBJ2-7	TRBD1	CAISDNRGGIGKYF
14	TRBV6-2/TRBV6-3	TRBJ1-1	.	CASSSKSPNTEAFF
17	TRBV7-9	TRBJ2-3	TRBD2	CASSPQGSGRTTDTQYF
16	TRBV29-1	TRBJ2-2	.	CSVEDRRVGNTGELFF
16	TRBV5-1	TRBJ1-2	.	CASSLAGRGSSGGYTF
10	TRBV29-1	TRBJ1-2	.	CSVEDPRNTF
13	TRBV20-1	TRBJ1-1	.	CSARAAMNTEAFF
14	TRBV7-2	TRBJ2-5	TRBD2	CASSLLAGQETQYF
17	TRBV14	TRBJ1-6	TRBD1	CASSQDPGQGWNSPLHF
14	TRBV28	TRBJ1-4	.	CASSLGLQGKKLFF
14	TRBV12-3/TRBV12-4	TRBJ2-7	TRBD2	CASSLRGGPHEQYF
15	TRBV6-1	TRBJ2-3	TRBD1	CASASGQDSTDTQYF
15	TRBV20-1	TRBJ2-1	.	CSARGRTGVYNEQFF
14	TRBV5-1	TRBJ2-3	.	CASRPGQSTDTQYF
14	TRBV20-1	TRBJ1-1	.	CSARENLGYSEAFF
15	TRBV30	TRBJ2-6	.	CAWSVRNSGANVLTF
16	TRBV5-5	TRBJ2-2	.	CASSFRQRPNTGELFF
13	TRBV5-6	TRBJ2-7	.	CAISPGLVYEQYF
14	TRBV20-1	TRBJ2-2	TRBD2	CSARFLAGVGELFF
15	TRBV4-3	TRBJ2-5	.	CASSQDSFAGETQYF
14	TRBV5-1	TRBJ2-3	TRBD1	CASSSGQGADTQYF
17	TRBV4-1	TRBJ2-3	.	CASSQEDRSFSTDTQYF
15	TRBV28	TRBJ2-7	TRBD1	CASSLRDRLRREQYF
13	TRBV5-1	TRBJ2-7	.	CASSPGPPYEQYF
15	TRBV9	TRBJ1-1	.	CASSVVSAEWTEAFF
14	TRBV7-9	TRBJ1-5	.	CASSSQGNIQPQHF
15	TRBV4-3	TRBJ2-7	.	CASSQRAGGAYEQYF
15	TRBV20-1	TRBJ2-3	TRBD2	CSARVLAGTTDTQYF
12	TRBV18	TRBJ2-1	.	CASSPVRDEQFF
16	TRBV12-3/TRBV12-4	TRBJ2-1	TRBD2	CASSPGLAGINGEQFF
13	TRBV25-1	TRBJ2-2	.	CASSQGRHGELFF